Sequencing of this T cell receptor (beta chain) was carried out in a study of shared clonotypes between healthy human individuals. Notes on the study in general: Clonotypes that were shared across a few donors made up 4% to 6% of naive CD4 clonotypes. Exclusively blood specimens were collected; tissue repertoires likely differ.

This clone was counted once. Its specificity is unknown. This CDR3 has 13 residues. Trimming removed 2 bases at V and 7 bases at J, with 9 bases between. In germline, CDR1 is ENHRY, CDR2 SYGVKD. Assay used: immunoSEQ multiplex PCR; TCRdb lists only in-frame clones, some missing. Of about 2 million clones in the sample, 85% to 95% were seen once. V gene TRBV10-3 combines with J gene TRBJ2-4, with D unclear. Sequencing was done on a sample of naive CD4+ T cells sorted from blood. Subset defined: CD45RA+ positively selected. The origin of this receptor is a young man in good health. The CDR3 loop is CAISEGGVNIQYF. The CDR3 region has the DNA TGTGCCATCAGTGAGGGTGGGGTTAACATTCAGTACTTC.